The 14 T cell receptor beta chains reported below all come from one sample, sequenced in a study of spatial heterogeneity in lung cancer (dated by TCRdb to between 2019 and 2020). The sample's time point label, decoded: blood at routine non-recurrence follow-up after resection. Library preparation was by 5' RACE. These reads were obtained on a NextSeq 500. The public reads were run again by TCRdb, first through fastp at Q25 and then through MiXCR, and only productive beta chains were kept. Rows are combined by CDR3 protein, so each entry shows the most common genes and DNA. The sample table holds 35,000 to 45,000 distinct CDR3 sequences, of which around 6.9% were seen once. The ten most abundant clones make up about 9.4% of the sample. The source was PBMCs, collected at follow-up. The receptors were sampled from a male donor with early-stage non-small cell lung cancer.

This clonotype has a count of ten or more. The chain carries TRBV7-9 and TRBJ2-3, with D possibly called TRBD1 or TRBD2 (5 bases each). V lost 1 base and J 7 bases, leaving 12 bases between the germline ends. Looked up from germline, CDR1 is SEHNR and CDR2 is FQNEAQ (reference sequence). This CDR3 is 14 amino acids long. The CDR3 region has the DNA TGTGCCAGCAGCTTAGTGGGACCTCAGAATACGCAGTATTTT. The encoded protein is CASSLVGPQNTQYF.

The J gene is TRBJ2-2, the V gene TRBV19; possibly TRBD2 for D (5 bases). This CDR3 has 17 amino acids. Trimming pared 5 bases from V and 1 base from J, leaving 17 bases between. Looked up from germline, CDR1 is LNHDA and CDR2 is SQIVND (reference sequence). CDR3 sequence: CASSDRDLYLNTGELFF. The CDR3 coding sequence is TGTGCCAGTAGTGACCGGGATCTATACCTGAACACCGGGGAGCTGTTTTTT.

This clonotype was recorded many times. The chain employs TRBV20-1 and TRBJ2-2; perhaps TRBD2 as D (6 bases). CDR3 length: 16 amino acids. Germline V gene lookup returns CDR1 DFQATT and CDR2 SNEGSKA (reference sequence). V was cut by 5 bases and J by 0 bases, with 16 bases left in between. CDR3 in amino acids: CSAPGGVNPNTGELFF. The CDR3 DNA follows: TGCAGTGCTCCGGGCGGGGTGAACCCGAACACCGGGGAGCTGTTTTTT.

This clonotype was recorded many times. The chain joins TRBV6-5 to TRBJ1-2; D gene unclear. The CDR3 is 14 residues long. CDR1 is MNHEY, CDR2 SVGAGI, per germline. V lost 0 bases and J lost 3, with 8 bases in between. Here the CDR3 reads CASSYSNDYYGYTF. The CDR3 region has the DNA TGTGCCAGCAGTTACTCGAACGATTACTATGGCTACACCTTC.

This clonotype was detected many times. The CDR3 protein is CASSLSKGSSDEQYF. The CDR3, as DNA: TGTGCCAGCAGCTTATCTAAGGGCTCCTCGGACGAGCAGTACTTC. V gene TRBV7-9 combines with J gene TRBJ2-7; D unresolved. V lost 2 bases, J lost 5 bases, and 16 bases lay in between. This CDR3 spans 15 amino acids. The germline CDR1 and CDR2 sequences are SEHNR and FQNEAQ (reference sequence). Complete variable domain (other parts from reference TRBV7-9 and TRBJ2-7): DTGVSQNPRHKITKRGQNVTFRCDPISEHNRLYWYRQTLGQGPEFLTYFQNEAQLEKSRLLSDRFSAERPKGSFSTLEIQRTEQGDSAMYLCASSLSKGSSDEQYFGPGTRLTVT.

The gene calls are TRBV12-3 or TRBV12-4 and TRBJ1-2; D is ambiguous. The CDR3 is 14 residues long. The germline V and J ends were trimmed by 5 bases and 6 bases, with 16 bases remaining between them. CDR3 residues: CASSPGPTEHGYTF. CDR3 DNA sequence: TGTGCCAGCAGTCCGGGCCCCACAGAACATGGCTACACCTTC.

This clonotype was counted at least ten times. The chain links TRBV29-1 to TRBJ1-2, with D unclear. Germline V gene sequence: CDR1 SQVTM, CDR2 ANQGSEA. Trimming took off 5 bases at V and 2 bases at J, with 18 bases between the two ends. This CDR3 has 15 amino acids. Here the CDR3 reads CSVPVGGLVNYGYTF. CDR3 in DNA: TGCAGCGTTCCTGTGGGAGGGCTGGTAAACTATGGCTACACCTTC.

This rearrangement joins TRBV5-1 to TRBJ2-3; the D is unclear. Trimming cost V 0 bases and J 2 bases, with 10 bases left between them. The CDR3 has 15 amino acids. CDR1 and CDR2 from the germline V gene are SGHRS and YFSETQ. The CDR3 spells CASSLANSLTDTQYF. CDR3 bases: TGCGCCAGCAGCTTGGCCAACTCTCTCACAGATACGCAGTATTTT.

This clonotype has ten or more counts. The rearrangement uses TRBV4-2 and TRBJ1-2; a possible D gene is TRBD1 (6 bases). This CDR3 is built from 16 residues. Germline assignment: CDR1 LGHNA and CDR2 YNFKEQ. The V end was cut by 0 bases, the J end by 4 bases, with 15 bases between. The CDR3 loop is CASSQEDVGRGYGYTF. CDR3 sequence (DNA): TGTGCCAGCAGCCAAGAGGATGTCGGCAGGGGCTATGGCTACACCTTC.

This rearrangement joins TRBV10-1 to TRBJ2-2, with D unresolved. The V end was cut by 4 bases, the J end by 5 bases, with 8 bases between. The CDR3 length is 13 residues. In germline, CDR1 is WNHNN, CDR2 SYGVQD (reference sequence). The CDR3 nucleotides are TGCGCCAGCAGTGCTCTTTTGACCGGGGAGCTGTTTTTT. This encodes CASSALLTGELFF.

In this sample, this clonotype turned up many times. V and J are TRBV18 and TRBJ2-7; 8 nucleotides agree with TRBD1. The CDR3 is 13 residues long. Germline V gives CDR1 KGHSH, CDR2 LQKENI. With 6 bases clipped from V and 3 bases from J, the junction kept 4 bases outside the gene matches. The CDR3 DNA is TGTGCCAGCTCGACGGGACAGGACTACGAGCAGTACTTC. It is translated as CASSTGQDYEQYF.

The V gene is TRBV7-2, the J gene TRBJ1-3; TRBD1 agrees at 7 bases. The germline V gene has CDR1 SGHTA and CDR2 FQGNSA. CDR3 length: 17 residues. Trimming removed 1 base from V and 2 bases from J; junction bases left unmatched: 8. In nucleotides, the CDR3 is TGTGCCAGCAGCTTAGACCCCCCCGGGACAGCTGGAAACACCATATATTTT. This sequence encodes CASSLDPPGTAGNTIYF. The variable domain in full, with the rest retrieved from reference TRBV7-2 and TRBJ1-3, is GAGVSQSPSNKVTEKGKDVELRCDPISGHTALYWYRQSLGQGLEFLIYFQGNSAPDKSGLPSDRFSAERTGGSVSTLTIQRTQQEDSAVYLCASSLDPPGTAGNTIYFGEGSWLTVV.

This clonotype was counted ten times or more. V is TRBV30 and J is TRBJ2-7; TRBD2 matches 11 bases. J was trimmed by 3 bases and V by 2 bases; bases with no gene match: 9. In germline, CDR1 is GTSNPN, CDR2 SVGIG (reference sequence). There are 16 residues in the CDR3. The CDR3 here is CAWSKTSGVRIYEQYF. The CDR3, as DNA: TGTGCCTGGAGTAAGACTAGCGGGGTTAGGATCTACGAGCAGTACTTC.

This clonotype has at least ten counts. The chain links TRBV6-6 to TRBJ1-6; D is perhaps TRBD1 (5 bases). Per the germline V gene, CDR1 is MNHNY and CDR2 is SVGAGI (reference sequence). The CDR3 totals 14 residues. Trimming pared 6 bases from V and 5 bases from J, leaving 11 bases between. The CDR3 DNA sequence: TGTGCCAGCAGACCCAGGGCAGATAATTCACCCCTCCACTTT. Amino acid sequence: CASRPRADNSPLHF.